A selection of T cell receptor beta chains follows, all from one sample in a study. TCRdb itself ran the RT-PCR reads through MiXCR, one entry per CDR3 protein. The sample yields about 700,000 distinct CDR3 sequences, 14% seen once. Sequencing used memory CD4+ T cells from blood. All receptors derive from a female donor in good health, serving as a healthy control. Both conserved end residues are part of each CDR3. A D gene is named only where the DNA matches it firmly. Only part of the rows carry a size: once, few, many, or a class if the clone is expanded.

d_call,v_call,j_call,clone_size,cdr3_aa,cdr3_nt
TRBD2,TRBV5-1,TRBJ2-1,-,CASSLVGGSPYNEQFF,TGCGCCAGCAGCTTGGTAGGCGGGAGCCCATACAATGAGCAGTTCTTC
TRBD2,TRBV7-7,TRBJ2-5,-,CASSLGREGRETQYF,TGTGCTAGCAGCTTAGGGCGGGAGGGCCGAGAGACCCAGTACTTC
TRBD1,TRBV7-3,TRBJ2-1,-,CASSQDRGSNYNEQFF,TGTGCCAGCAGCCAGGACAGGGGGTCAAACTACAATGAGCAGTTCTTC
TRBD2,TRBV11-1,TRBJ2-3,many,CASSLGRGSTDTQYF,TGTGCCAGCAGCTTGGGGCGGGGGAGCACAGATACGCAGTATTTT
TRBD1,TRBV20-1,TRBJ1-1,-,CSAPPDRRAFF,TGCAGTGCTCCCCCGGACAGGAGGGCTTTCTTT
-,TRBV24-1,TRBJ2-5,-,CATSDPRGFQETQYF,TGTGCCACCAGTGATCCGAGGGGGTTCCAAGAGACCCAGTACTTC
-,TRBV5-1,TRBJ2-1,many,CASSLGYGGSMTGFF,TGCGCCAGCAGCTTGGGATATGGCGGGAGTATGACAGGGTTCTTC
-,TRBV4-1,TRBJ2-2,many,CASRYRDTGELFF,TGCGCCAGCAGGTACAGGGACACCGGGGAGCTGTTTTTT
TRBD2,TRBV10-3,TRBJ2-7,many,CAISATGLAGAEQYF,TGTGCCATCAGTGCCACGGGGCTAGCGGGAGCCGAGCAGTACTTC
-,TRBV5-5,TRBJ1-1,-,CASSPGGGWRTEAFF,TGTGCCAGCAGCCCGGGTGGGGGCTGGAGGACTGAAGCTTTCTTT
-,TRBV20-1,TRBJ2-5,many,CSARAVQETQYF,TGCAGTGCCAGAGCCGTGCAAGAGACCCAGTACTTC
TRBD2,TRBV7-2,TRBJ2-7,many,CASSLGLANYEQYF,TGTGCCAGCAGCCTGGGACTAGCCAACTACGAGCAGTACTTC
-,TRBV11-2,TRBJ2-3,many,CASSIQGTDTQYF,TGTGCCAGCAGCATACAGGGCACAGATACGCAGTATTTT
-,TRBV20-1,TRBJ2-1,many,CSAAGAKSSYNEQFF,TGCAGTGCCGCAGGGGCCAAGAGCTCCTACAATGAGCAGTTCTTC
TRBD1,TRBV5-1,TRBJ1-4,few,CASRQQGEYNEKLFF,TGCGCCAGCAGACAGCAGGGGGAATATAATGAAAAACTGTTTTTT
TRBD1,TRBV7-9,TRBJ2-1,-,CASSLITGGTVGEQFF,TGTGCCAGCAGCTTAATCACAGGGGGCACTGTGGGTGAGCAGTTCTTC
TRBD1,TRBV5-1,TRBJ1-1,-,CASSLGQGREAFF,TGCGCCAGCAGCTTGGGACAGGGACGGGAAGCTTTCTTT
TRBD1,TRBV7-2,TRBJ1-6,many,CASSGQGAYSPLHF,TGTGCCAGCAGCGGACAGGGGGCGTATTCACCCCTCCACTTT
TRBD2,TRBV6-9,TRBJ2-7,few,CASSRFVLAGSYEQYF,TGTGCCAGCAGCCGTTTTGTCCTAGCGGGAAGCTACGAGCAGTACTTC
TRBD1,TRBV7-3,TRBJ2-6,-,CASSSTGGGLAGANVLTF,TGTGCCAGCAGCTCCACAGGGGGAGGTCTGGCTGGGGCCAACGTCCTGACTTTC